These 30 T cell receptor beta chains originate from one sample sequenced in a study of T cell responses to AZD1222 COVID-19 vaccine. Generated by immunoSEQ multiplex PCR, the TCRdb table keeps only in-frame clones and is missing some. The table includes about 170,000 clones, approximately 90% detected once. Sequenced here: peripheral blood, sampled on day 0 of AZD1222 vaccination. The source of these receptors is an adult in good health.

This chain links TRBV6-6 with TRBJ1-5; no definite D call. The CDR3 length is 14 residues. Germline-derived CDR1 and CDR2 are MNHNY and SVGAGI (reference sequence). With 6 bases removed from V and 5 bases from J, the gap between germline ends came to 14 bases. For the CDR3, the DNA is TGTGCCAGCAGCCCGAGAGGTCCCGATCAGCCCCAGCATTTT. The encoded protein is CASSPRGPDQPQHF.

The rearrangement links TRBV6-2 or TRBV6-3 to TRBJ2-2; D not certain. CDR1 MNHEY and CDR2 SVGEGT come from the germline V gene. V was shortened by 0 bases and J by 4 bases, with 3 bases between the two germline ends. This CDR3 region has 13 residues. CDR3 in amino acids: CASSYSATGELFF. The CDR3 nucleotides are TGTGCCAGCAGTTACTCTGCCACCGGGGAGCTGTTTTTT.

V and J are TRBV5-1 and TRBJ1-2; maybe TRBD1 (5 bases). CDR1 SGHRS and CDR2 YFSETQ come from the germline V gene. CDR3 length: 14 amino acids. V was shortened by 8 bases and J by 4 bases, with 18 bases between the two germline ends. Here the CDR3 DNA reads TGCGCCAGTAAACCGGGACGGGAAGTCTATGGCTACACCTTC. As protein: CASKPGREVYGYTF.

This rearrangement joins TRBV7-2 to TRBJ2-3; D gene unclear. CDR3 length equals 11 residues. Trimming shortened V by 5 bases and J by 6 bases, and 6 bases separated the two germline ends. Germline CDR1 SGHTA, CDR2 FQGNSA. The CDR3 loop is CASSSLDTQYF. The DNA for the CDR3 is TGTGCCAGCAGCAGCCTTGATACGCAGTATTTT.

V gene TRBV4-3 combines with J gene TRBJ1-4, with D possibly matching TRBD1 (5 bases). The CDR3 runs to 16 residues. Germline loops: CDR1 LGHNA, CDR2 YSLEER. Trimming shortened V by 0 bases and J by 5 bases, and 13 bases separated the two germline ends. DNA for the CDR3: TGCGCCAGCAGCCAAGATCCGGGGACCCTAAATGAAAAACTGTTTTTT. Its protein is CASSQDPGTLNEKLFF.

The chain couples TRBV11-2 to TRBJ1-2, with 8 nucleotides matching TRBD1. CDR1 is SGHAT, CDR2 FQNNGV, per germline. The V and J ends lost 5 bases and 4 bases, in that order; junction bases with no gene match: 0. The CDR3 consists of 12 residues. The CDR3 loop reads CASSTGGYGYTF. The CDR3 region has the DNA TGTGCCAGCAGCACAGGGGGCTATGGCTACACCTTC.

The chain uses TRBV6-5 and TRBJ1-1; D remains ambiguous. This CDR3 comprises 13 residues. Germline loops: CDR1 MNHEY, CDR2 SVGAGI. Deletions cut 0 bases from V and 3 bases from J, with 5 bases between. The DNA for the CDR3 is TGTGCCAGCAGTTACTCTGGATACACTGAAGCTTTCTTT. Protein product: CASSYSGYTEAFF.

V is TRBV4-3 and J is TRBJ1-4, with 7 bases matching TRBD1. With 5 bases clipped from V and 8 bases from J, the junction kept 11 bases outside the gene matches. The CDR3 runs to 15 residues. Germline V lookup: CDR1 LGHNA, CDR2 YSLEER. The DNA of the CDR3 is TGCGCCAGCAGCTTCCGACAGGGCCGCGAAGAAAAACTGTTTTTT. Protein: CASSFRQGREEKLFF.

This chain connects TRBV15 to TRBJ2-3; TRBD2 might be the D (5 bases). Trimming removed 4 bases at V and 0 bases at J, with 17 bases between. The CDR3 has 17 residues. Germline V gives CDR1 LNHNV, CDR2 YYDKDF (reference sequence). CDR3 in DNA: TGTGCCACCAGCATCCGACGCAGCGGTAGGAGCACAGATACGCAGTATTTT. It codes for CATSIRRSGRSTDTQYF. The full variable domain, rest sourced from reference TRBV15 and TRBJ2-3, is DAMVIQNPRYQVTQFGKPVTLSCSQTLNHNVMYWYQQKSSQAPKLLFHYYDKDFNNEADTPDNFQSRRPNTSFCFLDIRSPGLGDTAMYLCATSIRRSGRSTDTQYFGPGTRLTVL.

The chain carries TRBV3-1 (or the pseudogene TRBV3-2) and TRBJ1-6, with a tentative D call TRBD1 (5 bases). V gave up 0 bases and J gave up 4 bases, with 7 bases separating them. This CDR3 spans 15 amino acids. Germline assignment: CDR1 LGHDT and CDR2 YNNKEL (reference sequence). In DNA, the CDR3 is TGTGCCAGCAGCCAAGAGTCAGGGTATAATTCACCCCTCCACTTT. It yields the protein CASSQESGYNSPLHF.

This chain links TRBV27 with TRBJ1-1; no clear D. Germline lookup yields CDR1 MNHEY and CDR2 SMNVEV (reference sequence). The CDR3 is 14 residues long. V lost 8 bases and J lost 7, with 20 bases in between. CDR3 residues: CASRLQHRGDEAFF. CDR3 DNA sequence: TGTGCCAGCCGATTGCAACACCGGGGAGATGAAGCTTTCTTT.

This sequence joins TRBV21-1 and TRBJ2-1; the table's D gene call, TRBD2, was not cross checked with the DNA. TRBV21-1 is noted as a pseudogene. This CDR3 region has 17 residues. CDR3: CDLPLTSGGITYNEQFF. Here the CDR3 DNA reads TGTGACTTACCGCTCACTAGCGGGGGGATTACCTACAATGAGCAGTTCTTC.

This clone occurred a few times. The chain uses TRBV9 and TRBJ2-2; tentative D call: TRBD1 (6 bases). CDR3 size: 16 residues. Per the germline V gene, CDR1 is SGDLS and CDR2 is YYNGEE. The V gene lost 0 bases and the J gene lost 6 bases, with 15 bases spanning the gap. Here the CDR3 DNA reads TGTGCCAGCAGCGTAGAATCAGGATGGGGGCCCGGGGAGCTGTTTTTT. Protein sequence: CASSVESGWGPGELFF.

This clone has a single count. The chain combines TRBV6-5 with TRBJ1-2; 7 bases map to TRBD1. There are 13 residues in the CDR3. Per the germline V gene, CDR1 is MNHEY and CDR2 is SVGAGI. V trimming: 8 bases; J trimming: 3 bases; junction bases outside the gene matches: 6. The CDR3 region is CASGRDRDYGYTF. CDR3 in DNA: TGTGCCAGCGGCCGAGACAGGGACTATGGCTACACCTTC.

The chain carries TRBV5-4 and TRBJ1-1, with D possibly being TRBD1 (5 bases). Germline V lookup: CDR1 SGHNT, CDR2 YYREEE (reference sequence). CDR3 length equals 12 residues. Trimming took 6 bases from V and 4 from J, leaving 10 bases between them. In nucleotides, the CDR3 is TGTGCCAGCACCGCAGGGAGCACTGAAGCTTTCTTT. Its translation is CASTAGSTEAFF. Using reference TRBV5-4 and TRBJ1-1 for the parts outside the CDR3, the full variable domain is ETGVTQSPTHLIKTRGQQVTLRCSSQSGHNTVSWYQQALGQGPQFIFQYYREEENGRGNFPPRFSGLQFPNYSSELNVNALELDDSALYLCASTAGSTEAFFGQGTRLTVV.

This chain uses TRBV27 with TRBJ2-1; 9 nucleotides line up with TRBD2. The CDR3 extends over 16 amino acids. After removal of 5 bases from V and 10 bases from J, the junction contained 15 bases not matched to a gene. Germline lookup yields CDR1 MNHEY and CDR2 SMNVEV (reference sequence). The CDR3: CASSPWDSGGTPEQFF. The CDR3 bases are TGTGCCAGCAGTCCATGGGACAGCGGGGGGACCCCGGAGCAGTTCTTC.

The gene calls are TRBV29-1 and TRBJ2-7; D call uncertain. V shed 5 bases and J shed 2 bases, with 7 bases lying between them. The CDR3 length is 11 residues. Looked up from germline, CDR1 is SQVTM and CDR2 is ANQGSEA. DNA for the CDR3: TGCAGCGTTCTGGAAGCCTACGAGCAGTACTTC. Protein: CSVLEAYEQYF.

The CDR3 loop reads CASRRQTFSGNTIYF. CDR3 in DNA: TGTGCCAGCAGGCGACAGACGTTCTCTGGAAACACCATATATTTT. The chain employs TRBV28 and TRBJ1-3, with D possibly being TRBD1 (5 bases). CDR3 length: 15 amino acids. CDR1 and CDR2 (germline): MDHEN, SYDVKM. V was trimmed by 6 bases and J by 0 bases, leaving 12 bases between them.

The sample holds one count of this clone. V is TRBV9 and J is TRBJ2-2; tentative D call: TRBD1 (7 bases). Germline CDR1 is SGDLS and CDR2 is YYNGEE. The CDR3 has 16 residues. V was trimmed by 1 base and J by 1 base, leaving 11 bases between them. The CDR3: CASSVFQGGNTGELFF. As DNA, the CDR3 is TGTGCCAGCAGCGTATTCCAGGGGGGGAACACCGGGGAGCTGTTTTTT.

The rearrangement uses TRBV27 and TRBJ2-7; 9 bases are shared with TRBD1. Germline trimming cut 0 bases from V and 2 bases from J; bases unmatched to any gene: 2. The CDR3 is 15 residues long. From germline, CDR1 is MNHEY and CDR2 SMNVEV (reference sequence). CDR3 sequence (DNA): TGTGCCAGCAGTTTATCGGACAGGGGCGCCTACGAGCAGTACTTC. This codes for CASSLSDRGAYEQYF.

The chain links TRBV6-5 to TRBJ2-5; 7 bases are shared with TRBD2. This CDR3 spans 13 amino acids. Unmatched junction bases numbered 5, after V lost 6 bases and J lost 4 bases. Germline CDR1 is MNHEY and CDR2 is SVGAGI. The CDR3: CASRNWGGETQYF. Written as DNA, the CDR3 is TGTGCCAGCAGGAATTGGGGGGGAGAGACCCAGTACTTC.

CDR3 amino acids: CASSVGAAESTDTQYF. Written as DNA, the CDR3 is TGTGCCAGCAGCGTAGGCGCGGCAGAGAGCACAGATACGCAGTATTTT. The chain recombines TRBV9 with TRBJ2-3; D is unclear. Germline V gene lookup returns CDR1 SGDLS and CDR2 YYNGEE. This CDR3 has 16 amino acids. Trimming cost V 0 bases and J 0 bases, with 11 bases left between them.

There are many counts of this clone. The chain joins TRBV14 to TRBJ1-6; 7 bases align to TRBD1. The CDR3 totals 15 residues. The germline V gene encodes CDR1 SGHDN and CDR2 FVKESK. V lost 4 bases and J lost 8; bases outside the gene matches: 8. In nucleotides, the CDR3 is TGTGCCAGCAGCCTCCACCGACAGGGTGATTCACCCCTCCACTTT. This encodes CASSLHRQGDSPLHF.

The chain couples TRBV2 to TRBJ2-1; 9 positions agree with TRBD2. The germline V gene encodes CDR1 SNHLY and CDR2 FYNNEI. With 6 bases clipped from V and 0 bases from J, the junction kept 6 bases outside the gene matches. The CDR3 sequence is 16 residues long. The CDR3 sequence is CASSELRGGSYNEQFF. CDR3 in DNA: TGTGCCAGCAGCGAATTGCGGGGGGGCTCCTACAATGAGCAGTTCTTC.

The chain is built from TRBV5-1 and TRBJ2-5; D unresolved. Germline V gene data show CDR1 as SGHRS and CDR2 as YFSETQ. This CDR3 contains 13 residues. With 4 bases removed from V and 4 bases from J, the gap between germline ends came to 11 bases. The CDR3 bases are TGCGCCAGCAGCCGCAGTACGGGAGAGACCCAGTACTTC. Residues: CASSRSTGETQYF.

This clone was seen once. CDR3 DNA sequence: TGTGCCAGTACCCGGCGGGGGGGCAGTAATGAGCAGTTCTTC. It codes for CASTRRGGSNEQFF. The chain couples TRBV19 to TRBJ2-1; 9 bases are shared with TRBD2. The V segment lost 7 bases and the J segment 7 bases; nucleotides outside the gene matches: 8. The germline V gene has CDR1 LNHDA and CDR2 SQIVND (reference sequence). This CDR3 comprises 14 residues.

The gene calls are TRBV20-1 and TRBJ2-5; 7 nucleotides agree with TRBD2. The J segment lost 2 bases and the V segment lost 3 bases, leaving 6 bases of the junction unmatched. The CDR3 sequence is 14 residues long. Germline CDR1 and CDR2: DFQATT and SNEGSKA (reference sequence). The CDR3 nucleotides read TGCAGTGCTAGTGAGCGGGGCGGGCAAGAGACCCAGTACTTC. This codes for CSASERGGQETQYF.

The chain joins TRBV24-1 to TRBJ2-5, with D possibly being TRBD1 or TRBD2 (6 bases each). The germline V and J ends were trimmed by 4 bases and 1 base, with 9 bases remaining between them. Germline values: CDR1 KGHDR, CDR2 SFDVKD. CDR3 length: 14 residues. The CDR3 reads CATSERGVQETQYF. Written as DNA, the CDR3 is TGTGCCACCAGTGAAAGGGGGGTCCAAGAGACCCAGTACTTC.

CDR3 amino acids: CASRGSNQPQHF. For the CDR3, the DNA is TGTGCCAGCAGAGGGAGCAATCAGCCCCAGCATTTT. The gene calls are TRBV6-5 and TRBJ1-5; no clear D. The CDR3 extends over 12 amino acids. The V end lost 6 bases, the J end lost 1 base, and 4 bases lay between the germline ends. Germline V gene sequence: CDR1 MNHEY, CDR2 SVGAGI.

The J gene is TRBJ1-6, the V gene TRBV14; tentatively, D is TRBD1 (6 bases). Trimming removed 5 bases from V and 10 bases from J, with 18 bases in between. The CDR3 has 15 residues. CDR1 and CDR2 (germline): SGHDN, FVKESK. The CDR3 loop reads CASSTQQGTGSPLHF. The CDR3, as DNA: TGTGCCAGCAGCACCCAACAGGGAACGGGCTCACCCCTCCACTTT.